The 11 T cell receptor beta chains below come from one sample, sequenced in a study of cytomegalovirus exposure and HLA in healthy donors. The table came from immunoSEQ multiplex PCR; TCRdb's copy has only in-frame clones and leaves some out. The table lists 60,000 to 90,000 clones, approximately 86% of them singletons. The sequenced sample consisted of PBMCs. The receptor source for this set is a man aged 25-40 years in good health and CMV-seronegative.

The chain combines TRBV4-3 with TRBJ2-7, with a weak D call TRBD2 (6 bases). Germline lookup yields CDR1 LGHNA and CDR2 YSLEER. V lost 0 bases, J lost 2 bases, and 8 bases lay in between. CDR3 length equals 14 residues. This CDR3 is CASSQEEGPYEQYF. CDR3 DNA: TGCGCCAGCAGCCAAGAGGAGGGGCCCTACGAGCAGTACTTC.

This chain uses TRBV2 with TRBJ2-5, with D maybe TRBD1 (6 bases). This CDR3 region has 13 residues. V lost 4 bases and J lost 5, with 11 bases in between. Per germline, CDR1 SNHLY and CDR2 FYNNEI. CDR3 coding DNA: TGTGCCAGCAGTGGCAGGGGCGCTGAGACCCAGTACTTC. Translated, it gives CASSGRGAETQYF.

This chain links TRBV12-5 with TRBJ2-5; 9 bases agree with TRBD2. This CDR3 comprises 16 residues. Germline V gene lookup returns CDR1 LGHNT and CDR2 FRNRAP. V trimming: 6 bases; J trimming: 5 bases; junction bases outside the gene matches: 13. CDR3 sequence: CASGDPLAGGWETQYF. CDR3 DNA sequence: TGTGCTAGTGGAGATCCACTAGCGGGTGGGTGGGAGACCCAGTACTTC.

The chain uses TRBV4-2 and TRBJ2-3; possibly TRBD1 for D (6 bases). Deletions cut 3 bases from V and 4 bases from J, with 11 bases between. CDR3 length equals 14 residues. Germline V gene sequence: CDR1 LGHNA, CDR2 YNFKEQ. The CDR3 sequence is CASSQKQGADTQYF. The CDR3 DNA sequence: TGTGCCAGCAGCCAGAAACAGGGAGCAGATACGCAGTATTTT.

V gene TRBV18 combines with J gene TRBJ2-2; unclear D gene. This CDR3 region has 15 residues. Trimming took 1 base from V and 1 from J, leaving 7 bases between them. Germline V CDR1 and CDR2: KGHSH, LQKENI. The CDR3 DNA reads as TGTGCCAGCTCACCACGTTCAGGGAACACCGGGGAGCTGTTTTTT. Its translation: CASSPRSGNTGELFF.

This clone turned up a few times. DNA for the CDR3: TGCGCCAGCAGGGGGACAGATACTTACGAGCAGTACTTC. Translation gives CASRGTDTYEQYF. The chain employs TRBV10-1 and TRBJ2-7; 7 positions agree with TRBD1. Looked up from germline, CDR1 is WNHNN and CDR2 is SYGVQD (reference sequence). The junction had 6 bases not matched to a gene; V was cut back by 6 bases and J by 4 bases. The CDR3 has 13 amino acids.

Written as DNA, the CDR3 is TGTGCCAGCAGCTTACCCGGCGGACAGTACAATGAGCAGTTCTTC. It is translated as CASSLPGGQYNEQFF. The rearrangement uses TRBV7-2 and TRBJ2-1; a possible D gene is TRBD1 (6 bases). The V end was cut by 2 bases, the J end by 4 bases, with 12 bases between. Germline CDR1 SGHTA, CDR2 FQGNSA. The CDR3 runs 15 residues.

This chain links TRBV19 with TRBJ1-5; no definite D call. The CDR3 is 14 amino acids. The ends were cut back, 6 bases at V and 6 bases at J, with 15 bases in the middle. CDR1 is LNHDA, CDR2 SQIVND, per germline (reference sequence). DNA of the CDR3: TGTGCCAGTAGACACAGCGCGGGAGGTCAGCCCCAGCATTTT. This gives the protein CASRHSAGGQPQHF.

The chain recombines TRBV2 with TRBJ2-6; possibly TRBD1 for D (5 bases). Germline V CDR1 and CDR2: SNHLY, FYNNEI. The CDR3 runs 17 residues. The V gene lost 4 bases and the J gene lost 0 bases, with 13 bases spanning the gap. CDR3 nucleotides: TGTGCCAGCAGTGGGTGGGGCAGGCGCTCTGGGGCCAACGTCCTGACTTTC. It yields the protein CASSGWGRRSGANVLTF. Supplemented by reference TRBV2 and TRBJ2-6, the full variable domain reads EPEVTQTPSHQVTQMGQEVILRCVPISNHLYFYWYRQILGQKVEFLVSFYNNEISEKSEIFDDQFSVERPDGSNFTLKIRSTKLEDSAMYFCASSGWGRRSGANVLTFGAGSRLTVL.

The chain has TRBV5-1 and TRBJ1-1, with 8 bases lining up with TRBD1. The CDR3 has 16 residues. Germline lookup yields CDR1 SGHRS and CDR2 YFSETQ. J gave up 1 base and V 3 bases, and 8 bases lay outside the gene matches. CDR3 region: CASSSGQGARNTEAFF. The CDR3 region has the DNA TGCGCCAGCAGCTCAGGACAGGGAGCGCGGAACACTGAAGCTTTCTTT.

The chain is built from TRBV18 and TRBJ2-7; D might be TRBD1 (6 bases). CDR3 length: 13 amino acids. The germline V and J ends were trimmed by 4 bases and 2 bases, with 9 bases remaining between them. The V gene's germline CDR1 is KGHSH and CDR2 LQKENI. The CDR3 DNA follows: TGTGCCAGCTCACAACAGGGTCCCTACGAGCAGTACGTC. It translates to CASSQQGPYEQYV.